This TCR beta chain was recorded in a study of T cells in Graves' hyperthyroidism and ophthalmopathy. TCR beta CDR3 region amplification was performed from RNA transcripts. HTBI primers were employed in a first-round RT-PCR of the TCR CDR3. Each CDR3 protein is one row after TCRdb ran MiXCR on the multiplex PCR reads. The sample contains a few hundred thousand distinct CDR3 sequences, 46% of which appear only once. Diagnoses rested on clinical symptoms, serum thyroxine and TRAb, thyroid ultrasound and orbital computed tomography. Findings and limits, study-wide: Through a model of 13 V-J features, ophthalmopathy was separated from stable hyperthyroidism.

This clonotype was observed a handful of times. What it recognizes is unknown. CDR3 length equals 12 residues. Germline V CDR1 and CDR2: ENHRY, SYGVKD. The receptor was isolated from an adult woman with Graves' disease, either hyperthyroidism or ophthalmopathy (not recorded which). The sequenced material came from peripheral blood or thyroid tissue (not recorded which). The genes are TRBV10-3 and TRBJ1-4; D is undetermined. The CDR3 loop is CASRGVNEKLFF. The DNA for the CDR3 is TGTGCTAGTCGTGGGGTCAATGAAAAACTGTTTTTT.